The 6 T cell receptor beta chains below were found in one sample sequenced in a study of blood T cell repertoires in COVID-19. Libraries were prepared by immunoSEQ multiplex PCR; TCRdb keeps only in-frame clonotypes and omits some of them. The sample consists of 250,000 to 300,000 clones, around 90% of them appearing once. The source material was PBMCs or T cells enriched from blood (not recorded which). The receptor source for this set is a woman in her twenties or thirties who had recovered from COVID-19.

This CDR3 reads CATPGELGAGELFF. In nucleotides, the CDR3 is TGTGCCACGCCAGGGGAGTTGGGCGCCGGGGAGCTGTTTTTT. The rearrangement joins TRBV2 to TRBJ2-2; D may be TRBD1 (6 bases). V lost 10 bases and J 6 bases, leaving 18 bases between the germline ends. The V gene's germline CDR1 is SNHLY and CDR2 FYNNEI. The CDR3 consists of 14 residues. The whole variable domain, remainder taken from reference TRBV2 and TRBJ2-2, is EPEVTQTPSHQVTQMGQEVILRCVPISNHLYFYWYRQILGQKVEFLVSFYNNEISEKSEIFDDQFSVERPDGSNFTLKIRSTKLEDSAMYFCATPGELGAGELFFGEGSRLTVL.

The V gene is TRBV19, the J gene TRBJ2-7; D is undetermined. CDR3 length equals 13 residues. Germline assignment: CDR1 LNHDA and CDR2 SQIVND (reference sequence). V lost 1 base and J lost 3, with 7 bases in between. Here the CDR3 reads CASSIGHLYEQYF. The CDR3 region has the DNA TGTGCCAGTAGTATAGGACATCTCTACGAGCAGTACTTC.

The chain uses TRBV30 and TRBJ1-6; the D is unclear. Germline CDR1 and CDR2: GTSNPN and SVGIG (reference sequence). Trimming removed 6 bases from V and 9 bases from J, with 21 bases in between. CDR3 size: 15 residues. The CDR3 coding sequence is TGTGCCTGTGACTCCGGAGGGTTAAAGGTTTCACCCCTCCACTTT. It encodes CACDSGGLKVSPLHF.

This chain links TRBV6-1 with TRBJ1-1, with no clear D. CDR1 is MNHNS, CDR2 SASEGT, per germline. The CDR3 runs 13 residues. Deletions cut 0 bases from V and 3 bases from J, with 5 bases between. The CDR3 protein is CASSEALYTEAFF. The CDR3, as DNA: TGTGCCAGCAGTGAAGCCCTGTACACTGAAGCTTTCTTT.

This chain links TRBV5-1 with TRBJ2-7, with TRBD2 matching over 12 bases. The CDR3 contains 16 residues. The junction had 6 bases not matched to a gene; V was cut back by 5 bases and J by 0 bases. Germline V gives CDR1 SGHRS, CDR2 YFSETQ. CDR3 loop: CASRLGTSGPSYEQYF. As DNA, the CDR3 is TGCGCCAGCAGACTCGGGACTAGCGGGCCCTCCTACGAGCAGTACTTC.

The chain links TRBV2 to TRBJ2-5; 8 bases are a match to TRBD1. V trimming: 11 bases; J trimming: 2 bases; junction bases outside the gene matches: 16. The CDR3 is 16 amino acids. CDR1 is SNHLY and CDR2 is FYNNEI in the germline V gene. CDR3 amino acids: CAVRRGRGGGQETQYF. DNA of the CDR3: TGTGCCGTACGCAGGGGGCGCGGAGGGGGTCAAGAGACCCAGTACTTC.